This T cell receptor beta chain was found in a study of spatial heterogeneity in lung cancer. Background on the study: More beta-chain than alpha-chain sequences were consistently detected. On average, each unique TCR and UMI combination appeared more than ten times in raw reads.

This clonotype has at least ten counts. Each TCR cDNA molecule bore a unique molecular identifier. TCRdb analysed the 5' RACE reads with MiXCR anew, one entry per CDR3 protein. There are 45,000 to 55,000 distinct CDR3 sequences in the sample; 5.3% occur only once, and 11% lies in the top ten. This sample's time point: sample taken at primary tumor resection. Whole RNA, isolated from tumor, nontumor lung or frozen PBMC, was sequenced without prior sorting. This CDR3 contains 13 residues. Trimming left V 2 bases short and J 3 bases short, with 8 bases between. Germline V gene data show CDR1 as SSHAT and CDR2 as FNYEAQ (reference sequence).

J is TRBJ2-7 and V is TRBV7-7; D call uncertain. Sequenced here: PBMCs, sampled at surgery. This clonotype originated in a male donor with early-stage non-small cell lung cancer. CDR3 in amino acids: CASSLHRDYEQYF. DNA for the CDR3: TGTGCCAGCAGCTTACACAGAGACTACGAGCAGTACTTC.